Sequencing of this T cell receptor beta chain was carried out in a study of regulatory T cells in long-lasting Graves disease. Both iRepertoire HTBI primers and Arm-PCR of CDR3 regions were used to build the TCR beta libraries. Each CDR3 protein is one row after TCRdb ran MiXCR on the multiplex PCR reads. The data hold about 220,000 distinct CDR3 sequences, with roughly 19% observed a single time. This clonotype was counted at least ten times. Time point reported: newly diagnosed GD, antithyroid drugs for less than 3 months. TCR sequences were obtained from RNA taken from PBMCs. The sample also formed part of further work on T cells in Graves' hyperthyroidism and ophthalmopathy.

This TCR derives from a woman younger than 45 with Graves disease. The input for sequencing was peripheral blood mononuclear cells (PBMCs), taken at new diagnosis, from a patient treated with antithyroid drugs.

Here the CDR3 reads CASSYTGGRYEQYF. The CDR3 nucleotides read TGTGCCAGCAGTTACACCGGGGGGCGGTACGAGCAGTACTTC. The chain recombines TRBV6-2 or TRBV6-3 with TRBJ2-7; maybe TRBD2 (7 bases). The germline V gene encodes CDR1 MNHEY and CDR2 SVGEGT. This CDR3 comprises 14 residues. V was cut by 2 bases and J by 4 bases, with 12 bases left in between.